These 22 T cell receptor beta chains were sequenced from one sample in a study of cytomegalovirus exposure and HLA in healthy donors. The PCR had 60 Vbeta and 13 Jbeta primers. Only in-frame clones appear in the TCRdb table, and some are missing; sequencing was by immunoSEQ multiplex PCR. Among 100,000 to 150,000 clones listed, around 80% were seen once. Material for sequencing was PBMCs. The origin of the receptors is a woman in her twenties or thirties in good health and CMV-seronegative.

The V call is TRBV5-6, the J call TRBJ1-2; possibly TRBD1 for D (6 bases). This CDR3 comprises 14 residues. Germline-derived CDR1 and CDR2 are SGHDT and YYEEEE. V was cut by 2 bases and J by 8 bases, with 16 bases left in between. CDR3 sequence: CASSFQGGGVGYTF. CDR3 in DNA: TGTGCCAGCAGCTTCCAGGGAGGGGGTGTCGGCTACACCTTC.

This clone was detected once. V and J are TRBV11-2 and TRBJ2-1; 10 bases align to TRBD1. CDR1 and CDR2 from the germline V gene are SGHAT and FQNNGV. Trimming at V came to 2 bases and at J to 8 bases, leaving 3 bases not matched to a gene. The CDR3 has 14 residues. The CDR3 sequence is CASSLPGTGDEQFF. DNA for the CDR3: TGTGCCAGCAGCTTACCCGGGACAGGGGATGAGCAGTTCTTC.

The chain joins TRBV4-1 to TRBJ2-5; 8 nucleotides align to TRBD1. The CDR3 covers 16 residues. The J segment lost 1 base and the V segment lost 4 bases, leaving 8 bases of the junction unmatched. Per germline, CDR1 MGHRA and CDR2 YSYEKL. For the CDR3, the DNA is TGCGCCAGCAGCCGGAGGCCTCAGGGGGCCCAAGAGACCCAGTACTTC. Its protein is CASSRRPQGAQETQYF.

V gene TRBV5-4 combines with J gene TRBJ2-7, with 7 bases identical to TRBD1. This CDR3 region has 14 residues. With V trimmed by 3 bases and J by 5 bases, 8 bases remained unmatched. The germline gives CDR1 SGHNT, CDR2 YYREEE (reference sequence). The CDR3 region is CASSSNRGADEQYF. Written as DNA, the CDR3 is TGTGCCAGCAGCTCCAACAGGGGAGCGGACGAGCAGTACTTC.

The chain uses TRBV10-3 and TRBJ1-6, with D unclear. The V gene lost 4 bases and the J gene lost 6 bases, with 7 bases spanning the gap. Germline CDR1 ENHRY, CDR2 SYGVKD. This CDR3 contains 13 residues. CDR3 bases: TGTGCCATCAGTGGGCTAGGTAATTCACCCCTCCACTTT. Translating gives CAISGLGNSPLHF.

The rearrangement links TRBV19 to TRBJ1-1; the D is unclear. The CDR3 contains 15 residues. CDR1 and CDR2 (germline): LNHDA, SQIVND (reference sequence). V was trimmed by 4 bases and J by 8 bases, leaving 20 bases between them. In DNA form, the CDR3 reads TGTGCCAGTAGTAAGAAGCGTGCAGAAGCTTCCGAAGCTTTCTTT. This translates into CASSKKRAEASEAFF.

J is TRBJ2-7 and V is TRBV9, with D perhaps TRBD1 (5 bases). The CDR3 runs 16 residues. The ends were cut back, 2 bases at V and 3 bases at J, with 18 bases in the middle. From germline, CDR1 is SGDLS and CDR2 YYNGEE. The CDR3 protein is CASSVRETTAGYEQYF. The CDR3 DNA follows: TGTGCCAGCAGCGTCAGGGAAACCACAGCCGGCTACGAGCAGTACTTC.

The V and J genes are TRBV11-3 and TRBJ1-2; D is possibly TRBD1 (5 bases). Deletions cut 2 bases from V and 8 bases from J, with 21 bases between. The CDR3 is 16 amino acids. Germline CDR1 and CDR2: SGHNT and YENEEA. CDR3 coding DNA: TGTGCCAGCAGCTTAAGGCTGGACGGGCCAGGGAGGGGCTACACCTTC. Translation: CASSLRLDGPGRGYTF.

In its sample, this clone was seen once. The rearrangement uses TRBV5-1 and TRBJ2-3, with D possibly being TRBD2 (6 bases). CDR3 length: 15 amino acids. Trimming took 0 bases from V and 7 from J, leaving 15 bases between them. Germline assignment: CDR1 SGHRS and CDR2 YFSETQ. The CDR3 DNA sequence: TGCGCCAGCAGCTTGGTTGGCGGGGTAGAGAATACGCAGTATTTT. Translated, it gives CASSLVGGVENTQYF.

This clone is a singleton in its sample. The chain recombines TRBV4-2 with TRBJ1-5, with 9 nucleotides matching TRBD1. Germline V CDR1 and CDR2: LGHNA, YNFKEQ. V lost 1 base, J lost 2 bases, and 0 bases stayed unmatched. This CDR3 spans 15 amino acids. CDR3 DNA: TGTGCCAGCAGCCAAGGGGACAGGGGCAATCAGCCCCAGCATTTT. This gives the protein CASSQGDRGNQPQHF.

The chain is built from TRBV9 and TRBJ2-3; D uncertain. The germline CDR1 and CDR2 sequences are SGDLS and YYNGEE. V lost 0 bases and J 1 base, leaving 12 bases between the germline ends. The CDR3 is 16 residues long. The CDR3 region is CASSVGPSRGTDTQYF. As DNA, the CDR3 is TGTGCCAGCAGCGTAGGGCCCTCCCGTGGCACAGATACGCAGTATTTT. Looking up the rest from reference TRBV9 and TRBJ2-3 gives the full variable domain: DSGVTQTPKHLITATGQRVTLRCSPRSGDLSVYWYQQSLDQGLQFLIQYYNGEERAKGNILERFSAQQFPDLHSELNLSSLELGDSALYFCASSVGPSRGTDTQYFGPGTRLTVL.

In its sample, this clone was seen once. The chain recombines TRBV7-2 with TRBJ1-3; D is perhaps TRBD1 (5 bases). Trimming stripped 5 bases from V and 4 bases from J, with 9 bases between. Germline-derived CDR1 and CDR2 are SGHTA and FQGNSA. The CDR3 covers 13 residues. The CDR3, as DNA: TGTGCCAGCAGCGCAAAGGGGGGAAACACCATATATTTT. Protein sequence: CASSAKGGNTIYF.

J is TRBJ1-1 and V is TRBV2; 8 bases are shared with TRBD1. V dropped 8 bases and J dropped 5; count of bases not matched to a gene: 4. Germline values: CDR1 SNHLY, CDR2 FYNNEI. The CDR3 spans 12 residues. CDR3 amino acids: CASDRGRTEAFF. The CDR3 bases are TGTGCCAGCGACAGGGGACGGACTGAAGCTTTCTTT.

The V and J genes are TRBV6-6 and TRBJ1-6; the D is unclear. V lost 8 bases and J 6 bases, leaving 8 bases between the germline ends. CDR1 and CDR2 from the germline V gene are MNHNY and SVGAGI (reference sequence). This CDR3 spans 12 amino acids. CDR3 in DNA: TGTGCCAGCGTTCGGGGTAATTCACCCCTCCACTTT. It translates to CASVRGNSPLHF.

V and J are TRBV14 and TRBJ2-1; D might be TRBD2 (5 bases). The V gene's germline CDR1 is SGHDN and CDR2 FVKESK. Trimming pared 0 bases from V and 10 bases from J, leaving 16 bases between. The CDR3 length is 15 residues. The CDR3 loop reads CASSQDLLRAYEQFF. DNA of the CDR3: TGTGCCAGCAGCCAAGACTTGTTGAGGGCATACGAGCAGTTCTTC.

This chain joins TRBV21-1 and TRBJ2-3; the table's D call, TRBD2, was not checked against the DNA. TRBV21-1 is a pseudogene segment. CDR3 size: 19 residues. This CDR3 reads CASSKELPRGSLDYDTQYF. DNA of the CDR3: TGTGCCAGCAGCAAAGAGCTCCCCCGCGGGAGTTTGGATTACGATACGCAGTATTTT.

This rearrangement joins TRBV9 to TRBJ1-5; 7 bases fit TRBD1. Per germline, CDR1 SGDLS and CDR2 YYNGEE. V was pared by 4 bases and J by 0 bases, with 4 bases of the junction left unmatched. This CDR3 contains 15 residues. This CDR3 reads CASSRTGDSNQPQHF. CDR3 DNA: TGTGCCAGCAGCCGGACAGGAGATAGCAATCAGCCCCAGCATTTT.

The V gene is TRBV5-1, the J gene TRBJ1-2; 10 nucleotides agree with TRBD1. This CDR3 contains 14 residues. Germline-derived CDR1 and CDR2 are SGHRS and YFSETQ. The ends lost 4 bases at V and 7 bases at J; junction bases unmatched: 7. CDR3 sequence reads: CASSPRQGAGGYTF. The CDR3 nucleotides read TGCGCCAGCAGCCCCAGACAGGGGGCGGGTGGCTACACCTTC.

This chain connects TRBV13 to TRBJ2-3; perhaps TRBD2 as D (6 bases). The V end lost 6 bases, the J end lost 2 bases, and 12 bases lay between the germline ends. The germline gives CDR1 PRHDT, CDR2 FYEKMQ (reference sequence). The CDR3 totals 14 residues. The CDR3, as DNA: TGTGCCAGCAGTAGCGGAACAGACACAGATACGCAGTATTTT. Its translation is CASSSGTDTDTQYF.

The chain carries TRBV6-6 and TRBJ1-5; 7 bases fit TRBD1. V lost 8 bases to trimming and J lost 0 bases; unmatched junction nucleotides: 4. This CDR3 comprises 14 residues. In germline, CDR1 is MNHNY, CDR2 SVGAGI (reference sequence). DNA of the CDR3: TGTGCCAGCGGGACAGACTATAGCAATCAGCCCCAGCATTTT. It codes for CASGTDYSNQPQHF.

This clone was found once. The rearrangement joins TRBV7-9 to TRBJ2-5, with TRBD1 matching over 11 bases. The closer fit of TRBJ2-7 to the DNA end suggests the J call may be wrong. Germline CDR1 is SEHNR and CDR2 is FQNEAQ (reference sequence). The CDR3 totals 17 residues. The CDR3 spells CASSFGGTGGPEDEQYF. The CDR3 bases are TGTGCCAGCAGCTTTGGGGGGACAGGGGGTCCTGAAGACGAGCAGTACTTC.

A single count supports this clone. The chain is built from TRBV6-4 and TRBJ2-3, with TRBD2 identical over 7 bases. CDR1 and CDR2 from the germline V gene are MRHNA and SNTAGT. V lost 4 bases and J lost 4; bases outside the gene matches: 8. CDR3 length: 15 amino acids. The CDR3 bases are TGTGCCAGCAGTGTTGCGGGAGAAGGCGCAGATACGCAGTATTTT. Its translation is CASSVAGEGADTQYF.